This T cell receptor beta chain was documented in a study of blood T cells in healthy people across ages. This clonotype was seen a handful of times. This CDR3 contains 13 residues. Germline loops: CDR1 MNHEY, CDR2 SMNVEV (reference sequence). Using a J-beta primer mix together with a sample-barcoded 5' primer, a second PCR was run for roughly 7 to 12 cycles. TCRdb redid the calling of the 5' RACE reads with MiXCR, one entry per CDR3 protein. The sample carries roughly 1,700,000 distinct CDR3 sequences, under 30% recorded once. V and J are TRBV27 and TRBJ2-5, with 9 bases that match TRBD1. Judging by the DNA end, TRBJ2-7 fits better; the J call may be wrong. Material for sequencing was blood. The TCR was taken from a woman aged 30 to 39 in good health. In DNA form, the CDR3 reads TGTGCCAGCAGTAAGACAGGGGGCTACGAGCAGTACTTC. Protein sequence: CASSKTGGYEQYF.